The sequence of this T cell receptor (beta chain) was determined in a study of T cell responses to AZD1222 COVID-19 vaccine. Sequenced by immunoSEQ multiplex PCR; TCRdb stores in-frame clones only, minus some. The sample has about 120,000 clones, 80% to 95% seen once; the top ten hold 11% to 15%. Germline loops: CDR1 LNHDA, CDR2 SQIVND (reference sequence). Trimming shortened V by 5 bases and J by 4 bases, and 12 bases separated the two germline ends. The CDR3 length is 13 residues. This sequence was found in an adult in good health. The chain is built from TRBV19 and TRBJ2-7; D perhaps matches TRBD1 (6 bases). This material consisted of peripheral blood, taken on day 0 of AZD1222 vaccination. Written as DNA, the CDR3 is TGTGCCAGTAGTCGCCAGGGGACGTACGAGCAGTACTTC. Residues: CASSRQGTYEQYF. The whole variable domain, remainder taken from reference TRBV19 and TRBJ2-7, is DGGITQSPKYLFRKEGQNVTLSCEQNLNHDAMYWYRQDPGQGLRLIYYSQIVNDFQKGDIAEGYSVSREKKESFPLTVTSAQKNPTAFYLCASSRQGTYEQYFGPGTRLTVT.